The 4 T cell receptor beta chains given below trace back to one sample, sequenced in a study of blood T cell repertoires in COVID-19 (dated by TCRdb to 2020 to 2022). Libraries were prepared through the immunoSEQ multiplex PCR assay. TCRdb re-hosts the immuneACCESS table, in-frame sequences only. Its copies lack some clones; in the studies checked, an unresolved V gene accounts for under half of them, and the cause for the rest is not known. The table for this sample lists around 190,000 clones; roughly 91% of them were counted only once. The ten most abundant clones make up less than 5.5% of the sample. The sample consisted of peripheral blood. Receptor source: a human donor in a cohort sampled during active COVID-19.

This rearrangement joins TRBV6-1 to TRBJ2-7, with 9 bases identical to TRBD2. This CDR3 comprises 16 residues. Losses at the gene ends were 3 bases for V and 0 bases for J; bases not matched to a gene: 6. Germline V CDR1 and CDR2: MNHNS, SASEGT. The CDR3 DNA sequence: TGTGCCAGCAGTGATGTTGCGGGGGGGAGCTCCTACGAGCAGTACTTC. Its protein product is CASSDVAGGSSYEQYF.

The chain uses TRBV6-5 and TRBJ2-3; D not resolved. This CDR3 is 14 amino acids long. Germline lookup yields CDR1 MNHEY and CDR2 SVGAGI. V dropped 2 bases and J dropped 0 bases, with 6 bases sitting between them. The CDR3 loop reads CASSYRRSTDTQYF. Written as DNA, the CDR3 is TGTGCCAGCAGTTACCGGCGGAGCACAGATACGCAGTATTTT.

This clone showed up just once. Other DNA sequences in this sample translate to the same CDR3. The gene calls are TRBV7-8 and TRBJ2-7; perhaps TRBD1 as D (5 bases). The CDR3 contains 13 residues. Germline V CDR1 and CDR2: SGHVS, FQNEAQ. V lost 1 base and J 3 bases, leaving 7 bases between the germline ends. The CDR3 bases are TGTGCCAGCAGCTTAGGACAGAACTACGAGCAGTACTTC. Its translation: CASSLGQNYEQYF. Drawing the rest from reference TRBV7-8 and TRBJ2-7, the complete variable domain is GAGVSQSPRYKVAKRGQDVALRCDPISGHVSLFWYQQALGQGPEFLTYFQNEAQLDKSGLPSDRFFAERPEGSVSTLKIQRTQQEDSAVYLCASSLGQNYEQYFGPGTRLTVT.

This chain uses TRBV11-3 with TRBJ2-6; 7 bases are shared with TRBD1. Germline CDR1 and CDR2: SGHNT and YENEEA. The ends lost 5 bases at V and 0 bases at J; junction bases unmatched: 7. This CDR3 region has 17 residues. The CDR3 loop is CASSLGTEFSGANVLTF. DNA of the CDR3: TGTGCCAGCAGCCTCGGGACAGAATTCTCTGGGGCCAACGTCCTGACTTTC. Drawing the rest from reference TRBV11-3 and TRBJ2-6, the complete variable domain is EAGVVQSPRYKIIEKKQPVAFWCNPISGHNTLYWYLQNLGQGPELLIRYENEEAVDDSQLPKDRFSAERLKGVDSTLKIQPAELGDSAVYLCASSLGTEFSGANVLTFGAGSRLTVL.